This TCR beta chain originates from a study of CD8+ T cells in alopecia areata. Study details: It was oral tofacitinib, at 5 to 10 mg twice daily, that treated patients received. The protocol delivered tofacitinib for 6 to 18 months, then withdrew it for 6 months.

Points from the study as a whole: Affected scalp, especially in alopecia totalis/universalis, had a higher clonality than normal scalp did. Although TCR sharing was seen in mice, sharing across patients was less clear, possibly for HLA-related reasons.

Details on this clone: Its antigen is not identified.

The investigators collected lesional scalp punch biopsies and peripheral blood from alopecia areata patients. Investigators isolated RNA and reverse transcribed it into cDNA to act as the sequencing template. Profiling relied on immunoSEQ multiplex PCR, and the TCRdb table lists in-frame clones only, not all of them. This table has about 11,000 clones, over 60% appearing once. CDR1 is SGHNT and CDR2 is YYREEE in the germline V gene (reference sequence). V was trimmed by 0 bases and J by 4 bases, leaving 5 bases between them. CDR3 size: 12 residues. This chain connects TRBV5-4 to TRBJ2-7; no firm D call. This clonotype was sampled from a human donor with alopecia areata. Source material: skin. The CDR3 spells CASSLGVYEQYF. For the CDR3, the DNA is TGTGCCAGCAGCTTGGGTGTTTACGAGCAGTACTTC. The whole variable domain, remainder taken from reference TRBV5-4 and TRBJ2-7, is ETGVTQSPTHLIKTRGQQVTLRCSSQSGHNTVSWYQQALGQGPQFIFQYYREEENGRGNFPPRFSGLQFPNYSSELNVNALELDDSALYLCASSLGVYEQYFGPGTRLTVT.